Listed here are 32 T cell receptor beta chains from one sample, sequenced in a study of blood T cell repertoires in COVID-19. Only in-frame clones appear in the TCRdb table, and some are missing; sequencing was by immunoSEQ multiplex PCR. This table holds 300,000 to 400,000 clones, around nine tenths found once. Sequences were obtained from peripheral blood. Every receptor here comes from a middle-aged man with active or convalescent COVID-19.

The chain employs TRBV30 and TRBJ1-2; no clear D gene. V shed 7 bases and J shed 1 base, with 13 bases lying between them. The CDR3 is 13 residues long. The germline CDR1 and CDR2 sequences are GTSNPN and SVGIG (reference sequence). The CDR3 loop reads CASLTRFNYGYTF. The CDR3 nucleotides are TGTGCCTCCTTGACACGATTTAACTATGGCTACACCTTC. The entire variable domain, with the rest obtained from reference TRBV30 and TRBJ1-2, is as follows: SQTIHQWPATLVQPVGSPLSLECTVEGTSNPNLYWYRQAAGRGLQLLFYSVGIGQISSEVPQNLSASRPQDRQFILSSKKLLLSDSGFYLCASLTRFNYGYTFGSGTRLTVV.

CDR3 sequence: CASSKDRVWYGYTF. The CDR3 DNA reads as TGCGCCAGCAGCAAGGACAGGGTTTGGTATGGCTACACCTTC. The chain joins TRBV5-1 to TRBJ1-2; 8 bases align to TRBD1. V shed 4 bases, J shed 5 bases, and the junction held 7 bases outside the gene matches. This CDR3 contains 14 residues. Germline V CDR1 and CDR2: SGHRS, YFSETQ.

The chain joins TRBV6-5 to TRBJ1-2; D uncertain. The V end lost 0 bases, the J end lost 5 bases, and 13 bases lay between the germline ends. The CDR3 contains 15 residues. From germline, CDR1 is MNHEY and CDR2 SVGAGI. CDR3 sequence reads: CASSYSPRRSYGYTF. CDR3 in DNA: TGTGCCAGCAGTTACTCGCCGAGGCGGTCGTATGGCTACACCTTC.

This clone has only a few counts. The chain employs TRBV10-1 and TRBJ2-3, with D hard to call. Trimming took off 2 bases at V and 4 bases at J, with 10 bases between the two ends. The CDR3 has 14 residues. CDR1 WNHNN and CDR2 SYGVQD come from the germline V gene (reference sequence). In nucleotides, the CDR3 is TGCGCCAGCAGTGAGCAACGAGTCGCAGATACGCAGTATTTT. Amino acids: CASSEQRVADTQYF.

Only a few counts were recorded for this clone. The rearrangement links TRBV5-1 to TRBJ1-4, with 10 bases matching TRBD1. CDR1 is SGHRS and CDR2 is YFSETQ in the germline V gene. V lost 4 bases and J lost 6; bases outside the gene matches: 9. The CDR3 runs 16 residues. CDR3 region: CASSLGTGDWDEKLFF. DNA for the CDR3: TGCGCCAGCAGCCTGGGGACAGGGGACTGGGATGAAAAACTGTTTTTT.

V gene TRBV5-4 combines with J gene TRBJ1-1; 8 nucleotides match TRBD1. V gave up 0 bases and J gave up 3 bases; unmatched junction bases: 4. The CDR3 sequence is 15 residues long. Germline lookup yields CDR1 SGHNT and CDR2 YYREEE (reference sequence). CDR3 loop: CASSLDQGAHTEAFF. The CDR3 DNA reads as TGTGCCAGCAGCTTGGATCAGGGGGCGCACACTGAAGCTTTCTTT.

The chain is built from TRBV28 and TRBJ1-5; 7 nucleotides align to TRBD1. CDR3 length: 17 amino acids. J gave up 4 bases and V 5 bases, and 14 bases lay outside the gene matches. The germline V gene encodes CDR1 MDHEN and CDR2 SYDVKM. The DNA of the CDR3 is TGTGCCAGCAGTAACCCTCGACAGGGCGCGATTAATCAGCCCCAGCATTTT. It yields the protein CASSNPRQGAINQPQHF.

In its sample, this clone was seen a few times. The rearrangement uses TRBV3-1 (or the pseudogene TRBV3-2) and TRBJ1-2, with TRBD1 identical over 7 bases. Germline trimming cut 4 bases from V and 2 bases from J; bases unmatched to any gene: 10. This CDR3 is 16 amino acids long. In germline, CDR1 is LGHDT, CDR2 YNNKEL (reference sequence). CDR3 bases: TGTGCCAGCAGCCGCCCGCGACAGGGATCCAACTATGGCTACACCTTC. Its protein product is CASSRPRQGSNYGYTF.

The chain employs TRBV28 and TRBJ2-5, with TRBD2 identical over 8 bases. Per the germline V gene, CDR1 is MDHEN and CDR2 is SYDVKM. V was clipped by 6 bases and J by 1 base; unmatched bases: 10. The CDR3 extends over 16 amino acids. This CDR3 reads CASRLAARGVQETQYF. The DNA for the CDR3 is TGTGCCAGCAGACTAGCGGCCCGAGGGGTCCAAGAGACCCAGTACTTC.

CDR3: CASSPDRVADTQYF. The CDR3 DNA sequence: TGTGCCAGCAGTCCCGACAGGGTGGCAGATACGCAGTATTTT. The J gene is TRBJ2-3, the V gene TRBV2; 7 positions agree with TRBD1. Per the germline V gene, CDR1 is SNHLY and CDR2 is FYNNEI. The J segment lost 4 bases and the V segment lost 5 bases, leaving 6 bases of the junction unmatched. This CDR3 is 14 amino acids long.

The gene calls are TRBV7-2 and TRBJ1-4, with D hard to call. Germline CDR1 is SGHTA and CDR2 is FQGNSA. The V and J ends lost 3 bases and 3 bases respectively, with 8 bases between them. The CDR3 length is 14 residues. The CDR3 nucleotides read TGTGCCAGCAGCTTCAGACTCGCTAATGAAAAACTGTTTTTT. Its protein is CASSFRLANEKLFF.

The chain couples TRBV28 to TRBJ2-1, with 8 bases that match TRBD2. Germline assignment: CDR1 MDHEN and CDR2 SYDVKM. Germline trimming cut 2 bases from V and 7 bases from J; bases unmatched to any gene: 7. The CDR3 totals 15 residues. The CDR3 protein is CASSLIGRAGNEQFF. The DNA for the CDR3 is TGTGCCAGCAGTTTAATCGGGAGGGCCGGAAATGAGCAGTTCTTC. The full variable domain, in which reference TRBV28 and TRBJ2-1 provide the parts outside the CDR3, is DVKVTQSSRYLVKRTGEKVFLECVQDMDHENMFWYRQDPGLGLRLIYFSYDVKMKEKGDIPEGYSVSREKKERFSLILESASTNQTSMYLCASSLIGRAGNEQFFGPGTRLTVL.

The chain uses TRBV14 and TRBJ2-7, with TRBD2 identical over 12 bases. The germline gives CDR1 SGHDN, CDR2 FVKESK. CDR3 size: 16 residues. V gave up 0 bases and J gave up 2 bases; unmatched junction bases: 2. CDR3 coding DNA: TGTGCCAGCAGCCAAGAACTAGCGGGAGGCCCCTACGAGCAGTACTTC. This translates into CASSQELAGGPYEQYF.

This CDR3 is CATSRDGLQPQHF. CDR3 nucleotide sequence: TGTGCCACCAGCAGAGACGGACTACAGCCCCAGCATTTT. The chain joins TRBV15 to TRBJ1-5; D not resolved. V lost 0 bases and J lost 7, with 7 bases in between. Germline V lookup: CDR1 LNHNV, CDR2 YYDKDF (reference sequence). The CDR3 consists of 13 residues.

The chain employs TRBV1 and TRBJ1-6; the D call TRBD1 from the table was never checked on the DNA. TRBV1 is a recognized pseudogene. The CDR3 runs 16 residues. CDR3 region: CTSSQDGDSWVSPLHF. CDR3 nucleotide sequence: TGCACCAGCAGCCAGGACGGGGACAGTTGGGTTTCACCCCTCCACTTT.

The chain employs TRBV5-6 and TRBJ1-2; TRBD1 might be the D (5 bases). CDR3 length: 16 residues. V lost 7 bases to trimming and J lost 5 bases, with 24 bases between them. Germline values: CDR1 SGHDT, CDR2 YYEEEE. Here the CDR3 reads CASWNLQDHNPYGYTF. For the CDR3, the DNA is TGTGCCAGCTGGAACTTACAGGACCATAACCCTTATGGCTACACCTTC.

This chain uses TRBV23-1 with TRBJ1-1; D remains ambiguous. TRBV23-1 has ORF status, its function being uncertain. CDR3 length: 15 amino acids. V was clipped by 2 bases and J by 4 bases, with 14 bases between them. Here the CDR3 reads CASSQELISGTEAFF. In DNA, the CDR3 is TGCGCCAGCAGTCAAGAGCTAATTTCGGGCACTGAAGCTTTCTTT.

This chain uses TRBV21-1 with TRBJ2-5; TRBD1 is the table's D call and was not checked against the DNA. TRBV21-1 is termed a pseudogene. The CDR3 loop spans 16 amino acids. The CDR3 sequence is CASSLRIGAPKETQYF. In DNA, the CDR3 is TGTGCCAGCAGCCTCCGCATAGGGGCACCCAAAGAGACCCAGTACTTC.

This chain links TRBV2 with TRBJ2-1; 7 nucleotides align to TRBD2. V dropped 6 bases and J dropped 5; count of bases not matched to a gene: 10. Germline V gene sequence: CDR1 SNHLY, CDR2 FYNNEI. The CDR3 length is 15 residues. As DNA, the CDR3 is TGTGCCAGCAGCTTAGGACTAGGGTCCCACAATGAGCAGTTCTTC. Translating gives CASSLGLGSHNEQFF.

The gene calls are TRBV28 and TRBJ2-7; possible D gene TRBD1, 6 bases. This CDR3 contains 14 residues. CDR1 and CDR2 from the germline V gene are MDHEN and SYDVKM. Trimming removed 6 bases at V and 2 bases at J, with 14 bases between. CDR3 loop: CASSQQGVPYEQYF. The CDR3 bases are TGTGCCAGCAGCCAACAGGGTGTGCCCTACGAGCAGTACTTC.

V and J are TRBV6-6 and TRBJ1-2, with TRBD1 matching over 8 bases. The germline CDR1 and CDR2 sequences are MNHNY and SVGAGI (reference sequence). The ends lost 6 bases at V and 8 bases at J; junction bases unmatched: 8. The CDR3 consists of 13 residues. CDR3: CASSKRTGQGYTF. CDR3 DNA sequence: TGTGCCAGCAGCAAACGGACAGGGCAGGGCTACACCTTC.

The CDR3: CASSAGGITSKGNTIYF. CDR3 in DNA: TGCGCCAGCAGCGCTGGGGGGATTACATCCAAAGGAAACACCATATATTTT. The rearrangement uses TRBV5-1 and TRBJ1-3; maybe TRBD1 (5 bases). The CDR3 spans 17 residues. The germline V gene has CDR1 SGHRS and CDR2 YFSETQ. V lost 4 bases and J lost 4, with 21 bases in between.

The sample holds one count of this clone. This chain joins TRBV28 and TRBJ1-5; 7 nucleotides line up with TRBD1. V gave up 6 bases and J gave up 0 bases; unmatched junction bases: 8. CDR1 MDHEN and CDR2 SYDVKM come from the germline V gene. This CDR3 comprises 16 residues. The CDR3 region is CASRQRTGYSNQPQHF. CDR3 in DNA: TGTGCCAGCAGACAACGGACAGGTTATAGCAATCAGCCCCAGCATTTT.

This clone has only one observation. The rearrangement links TRBV24-1 to TRBJ1-2, with 7 positions matching TRBD1. The J segment lost 2 bases and the V segment lost 2 bases, leaving 4 bases of the junction unmatched. The CDR3 loop spans 15 amino acids. Per the germline V gene, CDR1 is KGHDR and CDR2 is SFDVKD. The chain's CDR3 is CATSDSGTDNYGYTF. CDR3 DNA sequence: TGTGCCACCAGTGATTCCGGGACAGACAACTATGGCTACACCTTC.

The V and J genes are TRBV19 and TRBJ1-1, with D possibly being TRBD1 (6 bases). V was clipped by 5 bases and J by 11 bases, with 21 bases between them. Germline V gene data show CDR1 as LNHDA and CDR2 as SQIVND (reference sequence). This CDR3 spans 14 amino acids. This CDR3 reads CASSGVWGRGGAFF. The CDR3 DNA follows: TGTGCCAGTAGTGGTGTTTGGGGGCGCGGGGGTGCTTTCTTT.

V is TRBV7-2 and J is TRBJ2-5; TRBD2 agrees at 9 bases. Per germline, CDR1 SGHTA and CDR2 FQGNSA. The CDR3 consists of 17 residues. J was trimmed by 5 bases and V by 3 bases; bases with no gene match: 13. DNA of the CDR3: TGTGCCAGCAGCTTGAGAAGGGGTAGCGGGGGAATGGAGACCCAGTACTTC. Its translation is CASSLRRGSGGMETQYF.

V is TRBV6-1 and J is TRBJ1-2, with D perhaps TRBD1 (5 bases). Germline CDR1 is MNHNS and CDR2 is SASEGT. This CDR3 comprises 16 residues. Trimming pared 3 bases from V and 6 bases from J, leaving 20 bases between. The CDR3 sequence is CASSDRGKLVFDGYTF. The CDR3, as DNA: TGTGCCAGCAGTGATAGGGGAAAGCTCGTTTTCGATGGCTACACCTTC.

CDR3 in amino acids: CATGLAGGLRTDTQYF. The CDR3 DNA is TGCGCCACCGGACTAGCGGGAGGGCTGAGGACAGATACGCAGTATTTT. V gene TRBV5-1 combines with J gene TRBJ2-3; the match to TRBD2 covers 15 bases. V lost 9 bases, J lost 3 bases, and 8 bases stayed unmatched. The CDR3 is 16 amino acids. Germline assignment: CDR1 SGHRS and CDR2 YFSETQ.

This clone was seen once. V usage is TRBV10-3 and J usage is TRBJ1-6, with TRBD1 as a possible D gene (5 bases). The germline CDR1 and CDR2 sequences are ENHRY and SYGVKD. The CDR3 runs to 14 residues. The V end lost 6 bases, the J end lost 5 bases, and 11 bases lay between the germline ends. CDR3 DNA: TGTGCCATCAGGGGACTGCCCCATAATTCACCCCTCCACTTT. This codes for CAIRGLPHNSPLHF.

V is TRBV6-5 and J is TRBJ1-3, with no clear D. This CDR3 comprises 15 residues. Between the trimmed V and J ends, which lost 0 bases and 1 base, there was a span of 7 bases. Germline V lookup: CDR1 MNHEY, CDR2 SVGAGI. The CDR3 bases are TGTGCCAGCAGTTACTCGAGATGGTCTGGAAACACCATATATTTT. Translated: CASSYSRWSGNTIYF.

The chain couples TRBV7-5 to TRBJ2-3; no DNA check was done on the table's D call, TRBD2. TRBV7-5 is described as a pseudogene. This CDR3 spans 16 amino acids. CDR3 amino acids: CARSLVSGRITDTQYF. The CDR3, as DNA: TGTGCCAGAAGCTTAGTTAGCGGGAGAATAACAGATACGCAGTATTTT.

The CDR3 spells CASPQGGVSEAFF. CDR3 nucleotides: TGTGCCAGCCCACAGGGAGGGGTTAGTGAAGCTTTCTTT. This chain connects TRBV6-4 to TRBJ1-1; D is possibly TRBD1 (6 bases). The V and J ends lost 8 bases and 7 bases respectively, with 17 bases between them. CDR1 and CDR2 from the germline V gene are MRHNA and SNTAGT. The CDR3 contains 13 residues.